Sequencing of this T cell receptor (beta chain) was carried out in a study of blood T cell repertoires in COVID-19. Study at large: Acute and convalescent COVID-19 samples came from the United States, Italy and Spain. PBMCs, B-cell-depleted T cells, or T cells were the source of the cDNA or gDNA that made up the material.

As handled by the study authors: Scientists estimated how many nucleated cells there were by amplifying reference gene primers. Some clones are missing from TCRdb's copy, which holds only in-frame ones; the method was immunoSEQ multiplex PCR. The V and J calls and the clone size are those of that table, but D and trimming were determined from the DNA. The table includes roughly 230,000 clones, around four fifths detected once. The V gene end was trimmed by 3 bases and the J gene end by 1 base; junction bases not matched to a gene: 6. The CDR3 is 16 amino acids. CDR1 and CDR2 (germline): KGHSH, LQKENI.

V gene TRBV18 combines with J gene TRBJ1-2; TRBD1 agrees at 9 bases. Material: peripheral blood. This TCR was sampled from a woman aged 55-69 years with active or convalescent COVID-19. The CDR3 reads CASSPLQGAGNYGYTF. The DNA for the CDR3 is TGTGCCAGCTCACCGCTACAGGGGGCGGGTAACTATGGCTACACCTTC.